Listed below are T cell receptor beta chains from one sample, sequenced in a study of cytomegalovirus exposure and HLA in healthy donors. Assay: immunoSEQ multiplex PCR; the TCRdb copy retains only in-frame clones and omits some. The specimen's table records some 110,000 clones. Sequenced input: PBMCs. These receptor sequences come from a man aged 35 to 55 in good health and CMV-seropositive. The CDR3 runs from the conserved cysteine through the conserved F or W. The D gene is left open where the match is weak.

V	J	D	DNA	CDR3
TRBV10-3	TRBJ2-5	TRBD2	TGTGCCATCAGTGACAGTGGACTAGCGGGAGGAGAGACCCAGTACTTC	CAISDSGLAGGETQYF
TRBV5-5	TRBJ2-7	TRBD1	TGTGCCAGCAGCCCGACTCCCGGGGACAGCTACGAGCAGTACTTC	CASSPTPGDSYEQYF
TRBV7-2	TRBJ2-1	TRBD2	TGTGCCAGCAGCCCCCGACTAGCGGGAAACAATGAGCAGTTCTTC	CASSPRLAGNNEQFF
TRBV15	TRBJ2-2	TRBD2	TGTGCCACCAGCTCCCGACTAGCAGAGAACACCGGGGAGCTGTTTTTT	CATSSRLAENTGELFF
TRBV7-6	TRBJ2-7	.	TGTGCCAGCAGCTTAGAGTCGGGTTACGAGCAGTACTTC	CASSLESGYEQYF
TRBV19	TRBJ2-1	TRBD1	TGTGCCAGTACCCCGGACAGGGCTTCCTACAATGAGCAGTTCTTC	CASTPDRASYNEQFF
TRBV10-1	TRBJ2-2	TRBD1	TGCGCCAGCAGTCCCGGGACAGGGCACACCGGGGAGCTGTTTTTT	CASSPGTGHTGELFF
TRBV2	TRBJ2-7	TRBD2	TGTGCCAGCAGAACTAGCGGTCTCTACGAGCAGTACTTC	CASRTSGLYEQYF
TRBV19	TRBJ2-3	.	TGTGCCAGTAGTAGCGGTAGCACAGATACGCAGTATTTT	CASSSGSTDTQYF
TRBV27	TRBJ2-3	.	TGTGCCACCCTGCAGGGAGATACGCAGTATTTT	CATLQGDTQYF
TRBV5-1	TRBJ1-1	.	TGCGCCAGCAGCTCGGTTGAGGGGGGGTCGGGTGAAGCTTTCTTT	CASSSVEGGSGEAFF
TRBV28	TRBJ2-5	.	TGTGCCAGCAGTTTCGGGTCAGGGGTGGACTTC	CASSFGSGVDF
TRBV5-6	TRBJ2-7	.	TGTGCCAGCAGCTCGACAAGGGGATGGTCCTACGAGCAGTACTTC	CASSSTRGWSYEQYF
TRBV28	TRBJ1-3	.	TGTGCCAGCAGGTCCCCAGGGGTCTCCTCTGGAAACACCATATATTTT	CASRSPGVSSGNTIYF
TRBV6-5	TRBJ2-1	TRBD1	TGTGCCAGCAAAACAGGGGGAGCAGGGGATGAGCAGTTCTTC	CASKTGGAGDEQFF
TRBV30	TRBJ1-1	.	TGTGCCTGGATCCTTCACACTGAAGCTTTCTTT	CAWILHTEAFF
TRBV6-1	TRBJ2-3	.	TGTGCCAGCAGGGATGACAGAAGAATCACAGATACGCAGTATTTT	CASRDDRRITDTQYF
TRBV7-8	TRBJ1-5	.	TGTGCCAGCAGCTTAGCCAGAAATCAGCCCCAGCATTTT	CASSLARNQPQHF
TRBV7-3	TRBJ2-5	TRBD2	TGTGCCAGCAGCACGACTAGCGGGAGTTCGCAGACCCAGTACTTC	CASSTTSGSSQTQYF
TRBV7-3	TRBJ2-2	TRBD2	TGTGCCAGCAGCTTATGGTTGGCGGGAGGCGGCGGGGAGCTGTTTTTT	CASSLWLAGGGGELFF
TRBV7-9	TRBJ1-5	.	TGTGCCAGCAGCTCTACAGGGACCAATCATCAGCCCCAGCATTTT	CASSSTGTNHQPQHF
TRBV2	TRBJ2-3	TRBD1	TGTGCCAGCAGGACGGACAGGATAGCAAGTGATACGCAGTATTTT	CASRTDRIASDTQYF
TRBV7-9	TRBJ2-7	TRBD1	TGTGCCAGCAGCTTAGATATGGGACAGGGGGCCTACGAGCAGTACTTC	CASSLDMGQGAYEQYF
TRBV28	TRBJ2-7	.	TGTGCCAGCACAGGGGATTCCTCCTACGAGCAGTACTTC	CASTGDSSYEQYF
TRBV9	TRBJ2-1	TRBD2	TGTGCCAGCACCAAGTGGGTAGCGGGGCAAAATGAGCAGTTCTTC	CASTKWVAGQNEQFF
TRBV5-1	TRBJ1-4	TRBD1	TGCGCCAGCAGCTTGACGCAGGGGGGTAGACTGTTTTTT	CASSLTQGGRLFF
TRBV7-9	TRBJ2-1	TRBD2	TGTGCCAGCAGCCCGGGACTAGCGGGAGGTCCTTCCTACAATGAGCAGTTCTTC	CASSPGLAGGPSYNEQFF
TRBV6-1	TRBJ2-1	.	TGTGCCAGCAGTGAGTCCCTCGGCGGATACAATGAGCAGTTCTTC	CASSESLGGYNEQFF
TRBV27	TRBJ2-1	.	TGTGCCAGCACGAACATGGATGAGCAGTTCTTC	CASTNMDEQFF
TRBV19	TRBJ1-5	.	TGTGCCAGTAGTATCGTCCGGGTGGGTAGCAATCAGCCCCAGCATTTT	CASSIVRVGSNQPQHF
TRBV27	TRBJ1-2	TRBD1	TGTGCCAGCAGTTACAGGGGCACACCTCCTATAAACTATGGCTACACCTTC	CASSYRGTPPINYGYTF
TRBV29-1	TRBJ2-3	.	TGCAGCGTTGCCCCCCGGTCGGGGACAGATACGCAGTATTTT	CSVAPRSGTDTQYF
TRBV28	TRBJ2-1	TRBD1	TGTGCCAGCAGTTTGTCGTGGGGGACAGGGGGGCACAATGAGCAGTTCTTC	CASSLSWGTGGHNEQFF
TRBV5-1	TRBJ1-6	.	TGCGCCAGCAGCTTAAGGGGGACGTCCTATAATTCACCCCTCCACTTT	CASSLRGTSYNSPLHF
TRBV27	TRBJ2-2	.	TGTGCCACCTACCGGGCCGGGGAGCTGTTTTTT	CATYRAGELFF
TRBV28	TRBJ1-3	TRBD1	TGTGCCAGCAGGATAACAGGGGACTCTGGAAACACCATATATTTT	CASRITGDSGNTIYF
TRBV7-9	TRBJ2-7	TRBD2	TGTGCCAGCAGTCCCGGACTAGCGAGGACCTACGAGCAGTACTTC	CASSPGLARTYEQYF
TRBV11-3	TRBJ2-2	.	TGTGCCAGCAGCTTAGACGCCGGGGAGCTGTTTTTT	CASSLDAGELFF
TRBV19	TRBJ2-1	.	TGTGCCAGTAGTCTTCTAGATGAGCAGTTCTTC	CASSLLDEQFF
TRBV9	TRBJ2-7	.	TGTGCCAGCAGCGGGATGGGGAGCGACGAGCAGTACTTC	CASSGMGSDEQYF
TRBV5-8	TRBJ2-1	TRBD2	TGTGCCAGCAGAACTAGCGGGAGTGCCAATGAGCAGTTCTTC	CASRTSGSANEQFF
TRBV10-3	TRBJ2-3	TRBD2	TGTGCCATCATGGGTAGCGGGGGAGGAGATACGCAGTATTTT	CAIMGSGGGDTQYF
TRBV19	TRBJ2-3	TRBD2	TGTGCCAGTAGTACGCACGGGACTAGCGGGAGCACAGATACGCAGTATTTT	CASSTHGTSGSTDTQYF
TRBV4-1	TRBJ2-4	TRBD2	TGCGCCAGCAGCCTACGGGGCGGGAGGCTGGACAAAAACATTCAGTACTTC	CASSLRGGRLDKNIQYF
TRBV29-1	TRBJ2-3	TRBD2	TGCAGCGTTCAGGGACTAGGGTTTTTGGATACGCAGTATTTT	CSVQGLGFLDTQYF
TRBV2	TRBJ2-3	.	TGTGCCAGCAGAATTCTAGCAGCTCCAGATACGCAGTATTTT	CASRILAAPDTQYF
TRBV5-6	TRBJ2-5	.	TGTGCCAGCAGCTTGTTACGGGAGAAGGTGAAAGAGACCCAGTACTTC	CASSLLREKVKETQYF
TRBV7-9	TRBJ2-5	.	TGTGCCAGCGCAGGCCCAGCGGAAGAGACCCAGTACTTC	CASAGPAEETQYF
TRBV7-2	TRBJ1-4	.	TGTGCCAGCAGCTTAGAGGGGAGCGGGAATGAAAAACTGTTTTTT	CASSLEGSGNEKLFF
TRBV5-8	TRBJ2-4	TRBD1	TGTGCCAGCAGCTTCGGGACAGGAGCCAAAAACATTCAGTACTTC	CASSFGTGAKNIQYF
TRBV5-6	TRBJ2-7	.	TGTGCCAGCAGCTTGATAGGCGGCCTAAGTGGCTCCTACGAGCAGTACTTC	CASSLIGGLSGSYEQYF
TRBV5-1	TRBJ2-1	.	TGCGCCAGCAGCTTGGTCGTTCAGGGTGGGGAGCAGTTCTTC	CASSLVVQGGEQFF
TRBV6-1	TRBJ2-7	TRBD1	TGTGCCAGCAACCAAAAGGACAGGGTAGACGAGCAGTACTTC	CASNQKDRVDEQYF
TRBV28	TRBJ2-7	.	TGTGCCAGCAACCACGAGACACCTTACGAGCAGTACTTC	CASNHETPYEQYF
TRBV4-2	TRBJ1-2	TRBD1	TGTGCCAGCAGCCAACGACTAAGGGGACAGGAAAACTATGGCTACACCTTC	CASSQRLRGQENYGYTF
TRBV6-6	TRBJ2-1	.	TGTGCCAGCAGTTATTCTCGGGGAAATGAGCAGTTCTTC	CASSYSRGNEQFF
TRBV9	TRBJ2-5	TRBD2	TGTGCCAGCAGCGTAGGGTCGGGGGGGGTAGAGACCCAGTACTTC	CASSVGSGGVETQYF
TRBV21-1	TRBJ2-2	.	TGTGCCAGCAGCCCACCGGGACAGGGGGCCAGAACGGGCACCGGGGAGCTGTTTTTT	CASSPPGQGARTGTGELFF